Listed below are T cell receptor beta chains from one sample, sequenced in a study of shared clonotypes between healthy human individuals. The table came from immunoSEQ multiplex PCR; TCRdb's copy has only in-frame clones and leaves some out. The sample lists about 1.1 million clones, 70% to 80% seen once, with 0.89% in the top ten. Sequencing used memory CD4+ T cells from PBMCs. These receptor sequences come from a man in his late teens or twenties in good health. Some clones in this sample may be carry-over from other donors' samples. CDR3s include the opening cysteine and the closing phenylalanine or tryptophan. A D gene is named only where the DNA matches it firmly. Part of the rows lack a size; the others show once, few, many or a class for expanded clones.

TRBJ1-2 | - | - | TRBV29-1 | CSVLETDTYGYTF | TGCAGCGTGCTGGAGACAGATACCTATGGCTACACCTTC
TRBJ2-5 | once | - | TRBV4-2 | CASSQYPPGETQYF | TGTGCCAGCAGCCAATACCCCCCCGGGGAGACCCAGTACTTC
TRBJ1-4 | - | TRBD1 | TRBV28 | CASSPRQGKNEKLFF | TGTGCCAGCAGTCCTCGACAGGGAAAAAATGAAAAACTGTTTTTT
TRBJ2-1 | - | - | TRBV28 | CASRLRIYNEQFF | TGTGCCAGCAGGTTGAGGATCTACAATGAGCAGTTCTTC
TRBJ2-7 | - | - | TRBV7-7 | CASPGPLLYEQYF | TGTGCCAGCCCTGGTCCCCTGCTCTACGAGCAGTACTTC
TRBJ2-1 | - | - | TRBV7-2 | CASSLAYNEQFF | TGTGCCAGCAGCTTAGCCTACAATGAGCAGTTCTTC
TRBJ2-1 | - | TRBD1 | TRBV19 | CASGQGVYNEQFF | TGTGCCAGTGGACAGGGGGTGTATAATGAGCAGTTCTTC
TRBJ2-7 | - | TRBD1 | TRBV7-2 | CASSIGQGVAYEQYF | TGTGCCAGCAGCATCGGACAGGGGGTAGCCTACGAGCAGTACTTC
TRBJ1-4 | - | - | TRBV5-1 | CASSLVGATNEKLFF | TGCGCCAGCAGCTTGGTTGGGGCAACTAATGAAAAACTGTTTTTT
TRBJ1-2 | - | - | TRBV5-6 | CASSRTAYGYTF | TGTGCCAGCAGCCGGACGGCCTATGGCTACACCTTC
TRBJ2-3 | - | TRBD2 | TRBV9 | CASSLGLAGGPDTQYF | TGTGCCAGCAGCTTGGGACTAGCGGGAGGCCCAGATACGCAGTATTTT
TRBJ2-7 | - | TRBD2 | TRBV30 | CAWSFGGGSYEQYF | TGTGCCTGGAGTTTTGGGGGGGGCTCCTACGAGCAGTACTTC
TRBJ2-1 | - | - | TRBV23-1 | CASSQSGSLYNEQFF | TGCGCCAGCAGTCAATCGGGCAGCCTATACAATGAGCAGTTCTTC
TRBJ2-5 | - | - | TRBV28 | CASSSRGREVRETQYF | TGTGCCAGCAGCTCTAGGGGGCGGGAGGTTCGGGAGACCCAGTACTTC
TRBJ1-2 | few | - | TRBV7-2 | CASSLQTTGLKGGYTF | TGTGCCAGCAGCTTACAAACGACAGGCCTCAAGGGTGGCTACACCTTC
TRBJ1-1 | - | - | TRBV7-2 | CASSVELYTEAFF | TGTGCCAGCAGCGTTGAACTATACACTGAAGCTTTCTTT
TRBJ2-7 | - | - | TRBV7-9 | CASSLAGMGEQYF | TGTGCCAGCAGCTTAGCGGGGATGGGCGAGCAGTACTTC
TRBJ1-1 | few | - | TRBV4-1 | CASSQPGAIMNTEAFF | TGCGCCAGCAGCCAACCAGGGGCGATCATGAACACTGAAGCTTTCTTT
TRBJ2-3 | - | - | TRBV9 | CASSVAGLTDTQYF | TGTGCCAGCAGCGTAGCGGGCCTCACAGATACGCAGTATTTT
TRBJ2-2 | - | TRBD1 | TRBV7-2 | CASGGGTGSLRGTGELFF | TGTGCCAGCGGGGGTGGGACAGGGTCTTTACGCGGGACCGGGGAGCTGTTTTTT
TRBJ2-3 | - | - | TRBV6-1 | CASSAPSTDTQYF | TGTGCCAGCAGTGCGCCGAGCACAGATACGCAGTATTTT
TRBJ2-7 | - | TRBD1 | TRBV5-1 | CASSLALKGQGSPGVYEQYF | TGCGCCAGCAGCTTGGCCCTGAAGGGACAGGGGTCCCCAGGGGTCTACGAGCAGTACTTC
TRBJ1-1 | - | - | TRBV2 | CARSPLRQGNTEAFF | TGTGCCAGAAGCCCTTTGCGTCAGGGGAACACTGAAGCTTTCTTT
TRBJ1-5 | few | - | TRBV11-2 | CASSLGGNWPQHF | TGTGCCAGCAGCTTAGGGGGCAACTGGCCCCAGCATTTT
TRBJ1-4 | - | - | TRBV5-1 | CASSLDRYSLPNEKLFF | TGCGCCAGCAGCTTGGATCGGTACTCTCTTCCTAATGAAAAACTGTTTTTT
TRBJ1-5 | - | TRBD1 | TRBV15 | CATSRDRQGAEGQPQHF | TGTGCCACCAGCAGAGACAGACAGGGGGCCGAGGGGCAGCCCCAGCATTTT
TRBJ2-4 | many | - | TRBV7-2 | CASSLELGRAAKNIQYF | TGTGCCAGCAGCTTAGAATTGGGCAGGGCAGCCAAAAACATTCAGTACTTC
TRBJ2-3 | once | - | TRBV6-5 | CASRVSSTDTQYF | TGTGCCAGCCGGGTCTCTAGCACAGATACGCAGTATTTT
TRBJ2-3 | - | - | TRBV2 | CASDVLSESTDTQYF | TGTGCCAGCGACGTTTTGAGCGAGAGCACAGATACGCAGTATTTT
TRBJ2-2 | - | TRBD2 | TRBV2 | CASRGGANTGELFF | TGTGCCAGTCGGGGGGGCGCGAACACCGGGGAGCTGTTTTTT
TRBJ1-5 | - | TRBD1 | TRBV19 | CASSAPGTVMAQHF | TGTGCCAGTAGTGCCCCAGGGACAGTTATGGCCCAGCATTTT
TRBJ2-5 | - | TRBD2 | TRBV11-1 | CASSRGSAGGWETQYF | TGTGCCAGCAGCCGTGGCTCAGCGGGAGGGTGGGAGACCCAGTACTTC
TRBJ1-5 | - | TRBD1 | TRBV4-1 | CASSQEGQEDQPQHF | TGCGCCAGCAGCCAAGAGGGACAGGAAGATCAGCCCCAGCATTTT
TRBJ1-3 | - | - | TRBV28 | CATTWGSGNTIYF | TGTGCCACGACCTGGGGATCTGGAAACACCATATATTTT
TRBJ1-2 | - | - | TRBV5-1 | CASSPQDRGRYYGYTF | TGCGCCAGCAGCCCCCAGGACAGAGGACGGTACTATGGCTACACCTTC
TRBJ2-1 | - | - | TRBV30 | CAWGQVAFSNEQFF | TGTGCCTGGGGTCAAGTAGCGTTCTCCAATGAGCAGTTCTTC
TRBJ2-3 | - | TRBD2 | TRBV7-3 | CASSLTGSGTQYF | TGTGCCAGCAGCTTAACAGGTAGCGGGACGCAGTATTTT
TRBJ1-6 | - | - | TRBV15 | CATSRARDSPLHF | TGTGCCACCAGCAGAGCCCGGGATTCACCCCTCCACTTT
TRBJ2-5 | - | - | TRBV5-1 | CASSGKEETQYF | TGCGCCAGCAGCGGGAAGGAGGAGACCCAGTACTTC
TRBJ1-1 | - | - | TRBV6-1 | CASWGFLNTEAFF | TGTGCCAGCTGGGGATTCCTGAACACTGAAGCTTTCTTT
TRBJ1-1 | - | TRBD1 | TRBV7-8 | CASSFRGGLEAFF | TGTGCCAGCAGCTTCAGGGGGGGACTAGAAGCTTTCTTT
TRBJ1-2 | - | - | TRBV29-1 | CSVEGGQGGGTNYGYTF | TGCAGCGTTGAAGGAGGGCAGGGTGGTGGAACTAACTATGGCTACACCTTC
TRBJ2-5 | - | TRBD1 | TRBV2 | CASSRQGQETQYF | TGTGCCAGCAGTAGACAGGGACAAGAGACCCAGTACTTC
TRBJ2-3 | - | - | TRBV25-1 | CASSEPLSGINTDTQYF | TGTGCCAGCAGTGAACCCCTTTCAGGGATTAACACAGATACGCAGTATTTT
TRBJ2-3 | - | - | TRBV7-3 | CASSPTYKGKADTQYF | TGTGCCAGCAGCCCGACGTACAAGGGGAAGGCAGATACGCAGTATTTT
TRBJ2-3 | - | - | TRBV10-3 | CAISDGLSDTQYF | TGTGCCATCAGTGATGGTCTGTCGGATACGCAGTATTTT
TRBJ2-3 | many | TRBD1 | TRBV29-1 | CSVEGGQGADTQYF | TGCAGCGTTGAAGGGGGACAGGGGGCAGATACGCAGTATTTT
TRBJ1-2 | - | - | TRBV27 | CASSLSLQAPGYTF | TGTGCCAGCAGTTTATCGTTACAGGCTCCCGGCTACACCTTC
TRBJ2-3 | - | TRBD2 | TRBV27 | CASSLSMLAGVLTDTQYF | TGTGCCAGCAGTTTATCCATGCTAGCGGGAGTCTTAACAGATACGCAGTATTTT
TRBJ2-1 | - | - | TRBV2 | CASSEESSWFYNEQFF | TGTGCCAGCAGTGAAGAGAGTAGCTGGTTTTACAATGAGCAGTTCTTC
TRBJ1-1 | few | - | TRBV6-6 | CASSWDTEAFF | TGTGCCAGCAGTTGGGACACTGAAGCTTTCTTT
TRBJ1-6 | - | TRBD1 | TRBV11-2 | CASSLGAGGGFSPLHF | TGTGCCAGCAGCCTAGGGGCAGGGGGCGGTTTTTCACCCCTCCACTTT
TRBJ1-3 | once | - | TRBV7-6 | CASSFDSSGNTIYF | TGTGCCAGCAGCTTCGACAGCTCTGGAAACACCATATATTTT
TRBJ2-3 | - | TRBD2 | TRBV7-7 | CASSSTSGGDTQYF | TGTGCCAGCAGTTCCACTAGCGGGGGGGATACGCAGTATTTT
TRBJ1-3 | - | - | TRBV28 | CASSSSGGSGNTIYF | TGTGCCAGCAGCTCCTCGGGGGGCTCAGGAAACACCATATATTTT
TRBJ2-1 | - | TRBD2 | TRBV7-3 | CASSPPAGVEQFF | TGTGCCAGCAGCCCCCCCGCGGGAGTTGAGCAGTTCTTC
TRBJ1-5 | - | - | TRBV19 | CASSNYRQESNQPQHF | TGTGCCAGTAGTAACTACAGACAGGAGAGCAATCAGCCCCAGCATTTT
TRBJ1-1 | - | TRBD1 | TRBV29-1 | CSTVQGGAEAFF | TGCAGCACCGTACAGGGGGGCGCTGAAGCTTTCTTT
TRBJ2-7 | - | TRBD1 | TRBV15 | CATSRDRTGDTYEQYF | TGTGCCACCAGCAGAGATCGGACAGGGGACACCTACGAGCAGTACTTC